This T cell receptor (beta chain) was found in a study of blood T cells in healthy people across ages. Findings and limits, study-wide: Across samples, TCR beta diversity tracked strongly with naive T cell percentage. Age brought a roughly linear fall in TCR beta diversity measured per million T cells.

Using a J-beta primer mix together with a sample-barcoded 5' primer, a second PCR was run for about 6 to 11 cycles. TCRdb reprocessed the 5' RACE reads with MiXCR, giving one entry per CDR3 protein. The data contain almost 800,000 distinct CDR3 sequences, 58% of them singletons. Unmatched junction bases numbered 8, after V lost 6 bases and J lost 7 bases. Per the germline V gene, CDR1 is SGHTA and CDR2 is FQGNSA. This CDR3 is built from 14 residues. This clonotype is a singleton in its sample. Its target is unknown. The specimen was blood. This TCR came from a man between 25 and 39 years old in good health. The rearrangement joins TRBV7-2 to TRBJ2-4; 8 bases align to TRBD1. CDR3 protein: CASSPDRGVNIQYF. CDR3 coding DNA: TGTGCCAGCAGTCCTGACAGGGGAGTGAACATTCAGTACTTC. The variable domain in full, with the rest retrieved from reference TRBV7-2 and TRBJ2-4, is GAGVSQSPSNKVTEKGKDVELRCDPISGHTALYWYRQSLGQGLEFLIYFQGNSAPDKSGLPSDRFSAERTGGSVSTLTIQRTQQEDSAVYLCASSPDRGVNIQYFGAGTRLSVL.